A single sample is the source of the 8 T cell receptor beta chains below, sequenced in a study of blood T cells in healthy people across ages. Alongside a J-beta primer mix, a sample-barcoded 5' primer served in a second PCR lasting roughly 6 to 11 cycles. TCRdb re-called the 5' RACE reads with MiXCR, one entry per CDR3 protein. The data show approximately 960,000 distinct CDR3 sequences, just under 30% seen once. Another study also made use of these data, one on T cells of mothers and their children.

The sequenced sample consisted of blood. Receptors were obtained from a woman aged 40 to 55 in good health.

Many counts were recorded for this clonotype. The V and J genes are TRBV20-1 and TRBJ1-2, with a weak D call TRBD1 (5 bases). Germline CDR1 DFQATT, CDR2 SNEGSKA (reference sequence). With 3 bases removed from V and 6 bases from J, the gap between germline ends came to 14 bases. The CDR3 is 13 amino acids. The CDR3 loop reads CSASSGPGDGYTF. CDR3 coding DNA: TGCAGTGCTAGCTCAGGGCCGGGGGATGGCTACACCTTC.

This chain joins TRBV14 and TRBJ2-6; D is perhaps TRBD1 (6 bases). Trimming took 4 bases from V and 4 from J, leaving 17 bases between them. This CDR3 has 17 amino acids. CDR1 is SGHDN and CDR2 is FVKESK in the germline V gene. CDR3 residues: CASSPLGQILGANVLTF. CDR3 bases: TGTGCCAGCAGCCCCCTAGGACAGATTCTGGGGGCCAACGTCCTGACTTTC.

This clonotype was recorded at least ten times. This rearrangement joins TRBV6-5 to TRBJ1-1; TRBD1 is a possible D gene (6 bases). This CDR3 region has 13 residues. V was cut by 5 bases and J by 10 bases, with 17 bases left in between. Germline V gene data show CDR1 as MNHEY and CDR2 as SVGAGI. CDR3 nucleotides: TGTGCCAGCAGTACCCCTAGCCTGGGGGCAGCTTTCTTT. This encodes CASSTPSLGAAFF.

The rearrangement joins TRBV7-6 to TRBJ2-3; TRBD2 matches at 15 bases. Trimming cost V 7 bases and J 2 bases; bases outside gene matches: 10. CDR1 is SGHVS, CDR2 FNYEAQ, per germline. This CDR3 is built from 18 residues. CDR3 sequence: CASTQGGLAGGYTDTQYF. In DNA, the CDR3 is TGTGCCAGCACCCAAGGGGGACTAGCGGGGGGCTACACAGATACGCAGTATTTT.

V and J are TRBV6-4 and TRBJ2-3, with TRBD1 matching over 7 bases. The germline V gene encodes CDR1 MRHNA and CDR2 SNTAGT. Trimming took 11 bases from V and 6 from J; bases not matched to a gene: 20. This CDR3 spans 16 amino acids. The CDR3: CAYSDSASRGSDTQYF. The CDR3 DNA follows: TGTGCCTACAGTGACTCGGCTAGCAGGGGGTCTGATACGCAGTATTTT.

The V and J genes are TRBV4-1 and TRBJ1-2, with a weak D call TRBD1 (6 bases). Trimming took 6 bases from V and 3 from J, leaving 14 bases between them. The CDR3 sequence is 14 residues long. The germline V gene encodes CDR1 MGHRA and CDR2 YSYEKL. The CDR3: CASRATGKYYGYTF. The CDR3 DNA is TGCGCCAGCAGAGCGACAGGCAAGTACTATGGCTACACCTTC.

In this sample, this clonotype turned up a few times. The J gene is TRBJ1-1, the V gene TRBV20-1, with D unresolved. The CDR3 has 11 residues. Deletions cut 2 bases from V and 7 bases from J, with 8 bases between. Germline V lookup: CDR1 DFQATT, CDR2 SNEGSKA (reference sequence). The CDR3 here is CSARRVSEAFF. CDR3 sequence (DNA): TGCAGTGCTAGAAGGGTCAGTGAAGCTTTCTTT.

This chain joins TRBV9 and TRBJ2-1; 8 positions match TRBD1. The germline V gene has CDR1 SGDLS and CDR2 YYNGEE. This CDR3 contains 14 residues. V was pared by 3 bases and J by 10 bases, with 9 bases of the junction left unmatched. The CDR3 region is CASSGRTGSYEQFF. CDR3 DNA: TGTGCCAGCAGCGGTCGGACAGGGTCCTACGAGCAGTTCTTC.